This TCR beta chain was captured by sequencing in a study of cytomegalovirus exposure and HLA in healthy donors. Study-wide findings and caveats: Later analysis suggested links between common viral pathogens and several top significant clusters.

Points on this clone: Its specificity is unknown.

The V and J ends lost 0 bases and 4 bases, in that order; junction bases with no gene match: 8. This CDR3 has 17 residues. CDR1 and CDR2 (germline): LGHNA, YSLEER. 60 Vbeta and 13 Jbeta primers were used in PCR. Using immunoSEQ multiplex PCR, the repertoire was profiled, and TCRdb retains in-frame clones only, with some absent. The data contain under 200,000 clones, 80% to 85% of them singletons. The chain employs TRBV4-3 and TRBJ1-2; 10 bases map to TRBD1. The origin of this receptor is a man between 35 and 55 years old in good health and CMV-seropositive. Sequencing was done on a sample of PBMCs. CDR3 sequence: CASSQDPGQGVIYGYTF. CDR3 DNA sequence: TGCGCCAGCAGCCAAGATCCAGGACAGGGGGTAATCTATGGCTACACCTTC.